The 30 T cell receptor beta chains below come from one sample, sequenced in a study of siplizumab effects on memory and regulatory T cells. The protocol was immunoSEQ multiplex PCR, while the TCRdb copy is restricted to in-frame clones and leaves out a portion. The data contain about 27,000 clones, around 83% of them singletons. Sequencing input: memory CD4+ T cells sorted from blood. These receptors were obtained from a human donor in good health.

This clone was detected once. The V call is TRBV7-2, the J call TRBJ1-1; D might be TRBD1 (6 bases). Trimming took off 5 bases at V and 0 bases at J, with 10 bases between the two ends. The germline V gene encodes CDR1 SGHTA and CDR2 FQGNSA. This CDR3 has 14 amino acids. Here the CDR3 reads CASSEGQMNTEAFF. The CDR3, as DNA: TGTGCCAGCAGCGAAGGACAGATGAACACTGAAGCTTTCTTT.

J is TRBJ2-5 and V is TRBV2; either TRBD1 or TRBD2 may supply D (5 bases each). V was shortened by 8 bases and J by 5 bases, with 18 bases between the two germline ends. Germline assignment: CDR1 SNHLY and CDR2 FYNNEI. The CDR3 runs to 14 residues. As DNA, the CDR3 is TGTGCCAGCCAATTCGGGTCGTGGGGGGAGACCCAGTACTTC. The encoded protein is CASQFGSWGETQYF.

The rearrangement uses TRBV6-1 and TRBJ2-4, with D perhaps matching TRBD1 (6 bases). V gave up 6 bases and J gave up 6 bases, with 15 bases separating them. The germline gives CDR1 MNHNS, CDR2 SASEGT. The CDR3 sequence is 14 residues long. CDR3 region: CASRTGGPPNIQYF. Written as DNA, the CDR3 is TGTGCCAGCAGGACAGGAGGCCCTCCAAACATTCAGTACTTC.

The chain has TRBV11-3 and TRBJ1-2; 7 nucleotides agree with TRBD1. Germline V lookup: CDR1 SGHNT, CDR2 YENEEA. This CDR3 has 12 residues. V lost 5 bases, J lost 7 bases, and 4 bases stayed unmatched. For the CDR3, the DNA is TGTGCCAGCAGCCTGACAGGGAGTGGCTACACCTTC. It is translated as CASSLTGSGYTF. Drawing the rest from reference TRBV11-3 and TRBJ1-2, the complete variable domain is EAGVVQSPRYKIIEKKQPVAFWCNPISGHNTLYWYLQNLGQGPELLIRYENEEAVDDSQLPKDRFSAERLKGVDSTLKIQPAELGDSAVYLCASSLTGSGYTFGSGTRLTVV.

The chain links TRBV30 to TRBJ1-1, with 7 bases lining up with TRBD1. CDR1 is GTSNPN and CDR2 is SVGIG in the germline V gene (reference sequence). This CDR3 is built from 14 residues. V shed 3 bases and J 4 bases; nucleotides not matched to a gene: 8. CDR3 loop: CAWSSGRGLTEAFF. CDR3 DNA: TGTGCCTGGAGCTCGGGGAGGGGGCTCACTGAAGCTTTCTTT.

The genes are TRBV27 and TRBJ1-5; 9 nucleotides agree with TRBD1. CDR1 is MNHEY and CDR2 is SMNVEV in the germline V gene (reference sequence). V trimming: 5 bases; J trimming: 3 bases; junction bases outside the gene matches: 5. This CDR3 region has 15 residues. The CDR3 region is CASSHGTGHNQPQHF. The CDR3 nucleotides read TGTGCCAGCAGTCACGGGACAGGGCACAATCAGCCCCAGCATTTT.

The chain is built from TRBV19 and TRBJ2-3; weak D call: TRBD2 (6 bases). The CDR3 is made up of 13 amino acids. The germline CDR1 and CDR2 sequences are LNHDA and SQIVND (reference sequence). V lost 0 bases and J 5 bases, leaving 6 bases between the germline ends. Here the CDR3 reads CASSIEGGDTQYF. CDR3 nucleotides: TGTGCCAGTAGTATAGAGGGGGGAGATACGCAGTATTTT.

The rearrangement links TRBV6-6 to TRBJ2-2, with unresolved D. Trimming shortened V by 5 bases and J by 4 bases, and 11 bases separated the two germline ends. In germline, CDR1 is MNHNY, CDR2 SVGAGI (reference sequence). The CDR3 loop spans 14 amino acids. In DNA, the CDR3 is TGTGCCAGCAGTACAGTACTCGGCACCGGGGAGCTGTTTTTT. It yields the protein CASSTVLGTGELFF.

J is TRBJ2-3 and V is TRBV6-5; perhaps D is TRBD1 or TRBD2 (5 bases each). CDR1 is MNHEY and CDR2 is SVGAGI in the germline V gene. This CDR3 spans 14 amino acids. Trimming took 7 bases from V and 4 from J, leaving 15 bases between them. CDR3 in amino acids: CASIRGRGADTQYF. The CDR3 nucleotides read TGTGCCAGCATTAGGGGACGAGGGGCAGATACGCAGTATTTT.

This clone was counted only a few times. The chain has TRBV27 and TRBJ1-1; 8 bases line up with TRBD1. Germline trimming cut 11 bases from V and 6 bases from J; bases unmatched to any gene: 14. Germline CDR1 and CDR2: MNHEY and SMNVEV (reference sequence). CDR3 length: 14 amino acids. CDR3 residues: CAPQYGQGGAEAFF. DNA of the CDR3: TGTGCCCCCCAATACGGACAGGGAGGCGCTGAAGCTTTCTTT.

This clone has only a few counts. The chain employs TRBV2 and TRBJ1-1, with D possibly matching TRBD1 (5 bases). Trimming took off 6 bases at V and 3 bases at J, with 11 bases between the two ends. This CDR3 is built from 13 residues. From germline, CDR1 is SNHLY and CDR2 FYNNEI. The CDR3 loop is CASRLDSYTEAFF. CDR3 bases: TGTGCCAGCAGACTCGACAGTTACACTGAAGCTTTCTTT. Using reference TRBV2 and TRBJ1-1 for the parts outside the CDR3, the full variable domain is EPEVTQTPSHQVTQMGQEVILRCVPISNHLYFYWYRQILGQKVEFLVSFYNNEISEKSEIFDDQFSVERPDGSNFTLKIRSTKLEDSAMYFCASRLDSYTEAFFGQGTRLTVV.

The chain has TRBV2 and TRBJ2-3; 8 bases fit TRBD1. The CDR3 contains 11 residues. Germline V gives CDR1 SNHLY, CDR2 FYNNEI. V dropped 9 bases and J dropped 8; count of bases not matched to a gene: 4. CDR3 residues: CASRTGSTQYF. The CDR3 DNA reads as TGTGCCAGTAGGACAGGGAGTACGCAGTATTTT.

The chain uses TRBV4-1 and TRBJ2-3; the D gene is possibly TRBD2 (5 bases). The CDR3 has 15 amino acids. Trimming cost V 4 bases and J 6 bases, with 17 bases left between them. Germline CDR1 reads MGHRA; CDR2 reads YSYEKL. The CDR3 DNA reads TGCGCCAGCAGCCTTCCCGGAGGCCCGGCTGATACGCAGTATTTT. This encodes CASSLPGGPADTQYF.

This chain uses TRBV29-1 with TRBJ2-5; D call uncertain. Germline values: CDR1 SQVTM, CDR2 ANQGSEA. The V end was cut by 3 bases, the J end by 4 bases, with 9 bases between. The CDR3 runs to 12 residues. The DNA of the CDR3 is TGCAGCGTTGAGGGTGGGCGAGAGACCCAGTACTTC. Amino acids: CSVEGGRETQYF.

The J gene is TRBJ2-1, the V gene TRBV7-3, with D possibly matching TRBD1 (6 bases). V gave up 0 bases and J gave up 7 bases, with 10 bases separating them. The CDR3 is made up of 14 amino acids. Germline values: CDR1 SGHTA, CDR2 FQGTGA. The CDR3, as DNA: TGTGCCAGCAGCTTAACAAGGCAGGGGAATGAGCAGTTCTTC. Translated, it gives CASSLTRQGNEQFF.

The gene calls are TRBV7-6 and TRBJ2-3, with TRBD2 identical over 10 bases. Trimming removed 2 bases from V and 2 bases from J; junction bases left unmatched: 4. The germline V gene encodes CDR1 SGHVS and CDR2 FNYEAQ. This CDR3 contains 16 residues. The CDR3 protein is CASSLLAGVTTDTQYF. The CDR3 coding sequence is TGTGCCAGCAGCTTACTAGCGGGAGTTACCACAGATACGCAGTATTTT.

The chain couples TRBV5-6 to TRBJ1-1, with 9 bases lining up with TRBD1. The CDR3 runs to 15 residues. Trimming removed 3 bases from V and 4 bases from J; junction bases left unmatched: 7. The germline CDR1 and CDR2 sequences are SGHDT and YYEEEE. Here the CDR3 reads CASSSYRGPFTEAFF. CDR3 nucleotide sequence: TGTGCCAGCAGCTCGTACAGGGGGCCGTTCACTGAAGCTTTCTTT.

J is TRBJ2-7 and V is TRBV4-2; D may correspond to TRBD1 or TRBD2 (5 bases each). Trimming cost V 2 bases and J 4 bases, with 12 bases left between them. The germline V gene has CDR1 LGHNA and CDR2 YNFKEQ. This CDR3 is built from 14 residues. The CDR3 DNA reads TGTGCCAGCAGCCAAACCCTTGGGGGATACGAGCAGTACTTC. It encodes CASSQTLGGYEQYF.

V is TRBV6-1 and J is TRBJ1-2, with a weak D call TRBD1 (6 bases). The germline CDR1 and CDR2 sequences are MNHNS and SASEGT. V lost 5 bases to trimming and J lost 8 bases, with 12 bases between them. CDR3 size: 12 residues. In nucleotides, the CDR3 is TGTGCCAGCAGTCCGGAGAGGGGGGGCTACACCTTC. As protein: CASSPERGGYTF.

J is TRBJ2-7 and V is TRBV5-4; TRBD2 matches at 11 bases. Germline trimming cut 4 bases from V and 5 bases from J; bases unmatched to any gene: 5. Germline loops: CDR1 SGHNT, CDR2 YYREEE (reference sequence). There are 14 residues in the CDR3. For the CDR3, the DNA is TGTGCCAGCAGCCTCCGACTAGCGGGAAACGAGCAGTACTTC. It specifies CASSLRLAGNEQYF.

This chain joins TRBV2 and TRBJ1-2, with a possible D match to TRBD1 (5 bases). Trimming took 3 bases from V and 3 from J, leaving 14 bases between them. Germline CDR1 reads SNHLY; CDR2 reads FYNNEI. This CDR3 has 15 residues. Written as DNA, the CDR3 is TGTGCCAGCAGTGAGAGGGGAGGGCGGGACTATGGCTACACCTTC. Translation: CASSERGGRDYGYTF. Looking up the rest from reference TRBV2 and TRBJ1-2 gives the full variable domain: EPEVTQTPSHQVTQMGQEVILRCVPISNHLYFYWYRQILGQKVEFLVSFYNNEISEKSEIFDDQFSVERPDGSNFTLKIRSTKLEDSAMYFCASSERGGRDYGYTFGSGTRLTVV.

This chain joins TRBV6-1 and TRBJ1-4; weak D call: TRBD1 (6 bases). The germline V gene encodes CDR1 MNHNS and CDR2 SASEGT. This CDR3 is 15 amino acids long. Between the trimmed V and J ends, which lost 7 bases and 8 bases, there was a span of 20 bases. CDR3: CASTLGTPFREKLFF. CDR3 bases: TGTGCCAGCACTCTCGGGACACCTTTTCGGGAAAAACTGTTTTTT.

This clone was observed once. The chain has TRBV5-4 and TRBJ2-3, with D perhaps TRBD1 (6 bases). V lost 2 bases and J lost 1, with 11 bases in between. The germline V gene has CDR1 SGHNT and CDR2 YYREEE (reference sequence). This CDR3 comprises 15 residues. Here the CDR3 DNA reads TGTGCCAGCAGCTTAGACCAGGGGCGCACAGATACGCAGTATTTT. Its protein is CASSLDQGRTDTQYF.

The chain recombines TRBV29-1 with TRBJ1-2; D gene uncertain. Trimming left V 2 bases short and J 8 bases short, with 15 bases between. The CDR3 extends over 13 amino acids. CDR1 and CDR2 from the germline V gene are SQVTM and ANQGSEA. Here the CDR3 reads CSVEIWRNAGYTF. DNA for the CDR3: TGCAGCGTTGAAATTTGGCGTAATGCCGGCTACACCTTC.

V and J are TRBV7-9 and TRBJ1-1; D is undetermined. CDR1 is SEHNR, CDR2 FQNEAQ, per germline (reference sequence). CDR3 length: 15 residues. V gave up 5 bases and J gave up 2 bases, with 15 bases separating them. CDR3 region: CASSRTLDTNTEAFF. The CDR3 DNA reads TGTGCCAGCAGCCGAACCTTAGACACAAACACTGAAGCTTTCTTT.

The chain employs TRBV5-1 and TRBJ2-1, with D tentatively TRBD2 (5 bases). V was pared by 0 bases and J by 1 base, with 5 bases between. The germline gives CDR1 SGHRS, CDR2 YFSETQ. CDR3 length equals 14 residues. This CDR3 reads CASSLGESYNEQFF. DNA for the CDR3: TGCGCCAGCAGCTTGGGGGAGTCCTACAATGAGCAGTTCTTC.

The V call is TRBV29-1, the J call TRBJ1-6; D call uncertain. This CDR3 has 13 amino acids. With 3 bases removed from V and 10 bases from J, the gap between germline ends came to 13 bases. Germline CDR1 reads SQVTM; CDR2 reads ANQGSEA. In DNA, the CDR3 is TGCAGCGTTGAGATAGGTCGAGGCTCACCCCTCCACTTT. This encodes CSVEIGRGSPLHF.

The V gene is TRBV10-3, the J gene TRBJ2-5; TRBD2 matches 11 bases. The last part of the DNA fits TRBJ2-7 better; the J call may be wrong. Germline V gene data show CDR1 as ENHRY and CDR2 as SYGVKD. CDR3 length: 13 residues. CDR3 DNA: TGTGCCATCAAAACTAGCGGGAGCTACGAGCAGTACTTC. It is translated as CAIKTSGSYEQYF.

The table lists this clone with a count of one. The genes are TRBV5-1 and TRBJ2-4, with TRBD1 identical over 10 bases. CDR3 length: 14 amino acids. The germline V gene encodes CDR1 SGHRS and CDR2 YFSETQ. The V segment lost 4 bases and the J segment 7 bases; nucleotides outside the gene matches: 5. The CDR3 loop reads CASSPRTGGNIQYF. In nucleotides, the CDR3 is TGCGCCAGCAGCCCCCGGACAGGGGGGAACATTCAGTACTTC.

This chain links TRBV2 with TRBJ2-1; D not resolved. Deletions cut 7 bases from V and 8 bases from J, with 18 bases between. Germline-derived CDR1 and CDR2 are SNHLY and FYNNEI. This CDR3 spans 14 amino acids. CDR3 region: CASNPLAGSDEQFF. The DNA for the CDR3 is TGTGCCAGCAATCCTTTAGCAGGCAGCGATGAGCAGTTCTTC.